The clone carrying this T cell receptor beta chain has a count of ten or more. What it recognizes is unknown. Scientists amplified the TCR beta CDR3 regions from RNA transcripts. An opening RT-PCR round employed HTBI primers and preceded a second-round multiplex PCR. Each CDR3 protein is one row after TCRdb ran MiXCR on the multiplex PCR reads. This table holds 170,000 or so distinct CDR3 sequences, less than 45% found once. These data belong to a study of Graves' ophthalmopathy and Graves' hyperthyroidism. Overall study results and limits: The majority of expanded thyroid clonotypes above 0.001 frequency also occurred in blood.

Isolation of PBMCs was performed using around 9.5 ml of fresh peripheral blood. The CDR3 totals 15 residues. Germline CDR1 and CDR2: LNHNV and YYDKDF (reference sequence). The V gene lost 0 bases and the J gene lost 8 bases, with 16 bases spanning the gap. The TCR comes from a woman between 40 and 50 years old with Graves' ophthalmopathy. The sequenced sample was peripheral blood. The chain couples TRBV15 to TRBJ2-5; maybe TRBD2 (6 bases). CDR3 sequence (DNA): TGTGCCACCAGCAGAGAGCGGCGGGATCGCGGAACCCAGTACTTC. Translated, it gives CATSRERRDRGTQYF.